The clone carrying this T cell receptor (beta chain) occurred a few times. Antigen specificity is unknown. TCRdb re-analysed the 5' RACE reads in MiXCR, keeping a single row per CDR3 protein. The data show about 120,000 distinct CDR3 sequences, 7.2% seen once. These data come from a study of T cells after yellow fever vaccination. Study-wide findings and caveats: Though weaker, the secondary response peaked faster, on day 5 versus 15.

The CDR3 loop spans 15 amino acids. The germline gives CDR1 MNHEY, CDR2 SVGAGI. The V gene end was trimmed by 4 bases and the J gene end by 6 bases; junction bases not matched to a gene: 6. This sequence originates from a man in his late teens or twenties who received the YFV17D yellow fever vaccine. The chain has TRBV6-5 and TRBJ1-4, with 9 positions matching TRBD1. The sequenced sample was CD4+ T cells sorted from PBMCs, obtained more than 40 days after the first yellow fever vaccination. CDR3: CASSSGQGRYEKLFF. CDR3 in DNA: TGTGCCAGCAGTTCCGGACAGGGGAGGTATGAAAAACTGTTTTTT.